This entry describes one TCR beta chain. Its antigen is as yet unknown. The CDR3 consists of 12 residues. Trimming shortened V by 8 bases and J by 0 bases, and 8 bases separated the two germline ends. Per germline, CDR1 ENHRY and CDR2 SYGVKD. The sample belongs to a study of cytotoxic CD8 clonotypes in ibrutinib-treated CLL. Background on the study: Sample averages reached about 260,000 productive templates and over 85,000 productive rearrangements.

A 1 in 200,000 to 1 in 1 million T cell depth was the sequencing target. The data were produced by immunoSEQ multiplex PCR, yet TCRdb's version contains in-frame clones alone and is incomplete. The table has fewer than 150,000 clones, approximately 80% seen once; the top ten hold 3.3%. Study-wide points: The study found baseline clonality above age-matched healthy donors, tracking circulating CD8+ T-cell counts.

TCR beta libraries used approximately 2 micrograms of genomic DNA from cryopreserved PBMCs. The chain employs TRBV10-3 and TRBJ2-7; D is ambiguous. The sequence was obtained from a human donor with chronic lymphocytic leukemia. The sequencing used PBMCs, collected after 24 months of ibrutinib treatment. Here the CDR3 DNA reads TGTGCCATCCGGCAGAGCTCCTACGAGCAGTACTTC. As protein: CAIRQSSYEQYF.